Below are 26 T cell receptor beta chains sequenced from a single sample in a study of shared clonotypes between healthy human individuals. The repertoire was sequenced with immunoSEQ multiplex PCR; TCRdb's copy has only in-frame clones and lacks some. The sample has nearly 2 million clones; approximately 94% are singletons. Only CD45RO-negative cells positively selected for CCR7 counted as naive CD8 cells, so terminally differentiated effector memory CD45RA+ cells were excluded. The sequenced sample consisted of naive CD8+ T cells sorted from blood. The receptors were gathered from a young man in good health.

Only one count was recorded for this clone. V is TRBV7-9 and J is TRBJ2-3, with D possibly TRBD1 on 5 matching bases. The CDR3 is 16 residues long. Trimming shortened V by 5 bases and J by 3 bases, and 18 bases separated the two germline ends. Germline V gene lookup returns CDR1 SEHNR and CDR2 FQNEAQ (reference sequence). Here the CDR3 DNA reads TGTGCCAGCAGCCCAATTCAGGGCCCGCAGACAGATACGCAGTATTTT. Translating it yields CASSPIQGPQTDTQYF.

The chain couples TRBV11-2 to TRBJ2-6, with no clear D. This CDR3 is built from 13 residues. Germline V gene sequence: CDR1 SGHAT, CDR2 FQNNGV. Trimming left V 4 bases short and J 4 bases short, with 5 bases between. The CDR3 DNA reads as TGTGCCAGCAGCTACCCCGGGGCCAACGTCCTGACTTTC. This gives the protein CASSYPGANVLTF.

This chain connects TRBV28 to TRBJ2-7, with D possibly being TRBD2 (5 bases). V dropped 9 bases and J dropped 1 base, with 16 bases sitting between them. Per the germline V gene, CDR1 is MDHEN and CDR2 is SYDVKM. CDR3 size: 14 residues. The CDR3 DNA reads TGTGCCAGTCTCAGGACTTGGCTGTCCTACGAGCAGTACTTC. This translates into CASLRTWLSYEQYF.

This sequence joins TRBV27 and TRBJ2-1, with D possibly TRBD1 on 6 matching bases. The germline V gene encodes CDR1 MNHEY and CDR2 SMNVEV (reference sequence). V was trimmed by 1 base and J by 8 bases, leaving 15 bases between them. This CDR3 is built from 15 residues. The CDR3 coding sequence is TGTGCCAGCAGTTTATACTGGGGACATCCCGATGAGCAGTTCTTC. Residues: CASSLYWGHPDEQFF.

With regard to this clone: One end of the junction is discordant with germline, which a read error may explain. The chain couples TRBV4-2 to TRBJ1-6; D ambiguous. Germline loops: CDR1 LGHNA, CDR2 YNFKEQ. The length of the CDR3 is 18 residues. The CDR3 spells CASSQVDFSDLPGSSLHF. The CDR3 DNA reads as TGTGCCAGCAGCCAAGTTGACTTTTCAGACCTTCCTGGTTCATCCCTCCACTTT.

CDR3 region: CASSLFQGPRDTQYF. The CDR3 region has the DNA TGTGCCAGCAGTTTATTCCAGGGGCCGCGGGATACGCAGTATTTT. The gene calls are TRBV27 and TRBJ2-3; D may be TRBD1 (6 bases). This CDR3 is built from 15 residues. Trimming cost V 1 base and J 6 bases, with 14 bases left between them. Germline lookup yields CDR1 MNHEY and CDR2 SMNVEV (reference sequence).

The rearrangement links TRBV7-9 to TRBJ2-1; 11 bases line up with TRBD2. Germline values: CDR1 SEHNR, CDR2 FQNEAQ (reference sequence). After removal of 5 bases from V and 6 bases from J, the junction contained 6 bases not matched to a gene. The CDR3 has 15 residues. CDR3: CASSLLAGVVNEQFF. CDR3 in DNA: TGTGCCAGCAGCCTACTAGCGGGAGTCGTCAATGAGCAGTTCTTC.

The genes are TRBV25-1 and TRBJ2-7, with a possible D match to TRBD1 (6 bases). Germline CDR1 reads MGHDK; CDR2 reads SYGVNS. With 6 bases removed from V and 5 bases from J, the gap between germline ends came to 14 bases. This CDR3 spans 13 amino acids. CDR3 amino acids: CASRDTGFHEQYF. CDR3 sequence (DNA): TGTGCCAGCAGGGATACAGGGTTCCACGAGCAGTACTTC.

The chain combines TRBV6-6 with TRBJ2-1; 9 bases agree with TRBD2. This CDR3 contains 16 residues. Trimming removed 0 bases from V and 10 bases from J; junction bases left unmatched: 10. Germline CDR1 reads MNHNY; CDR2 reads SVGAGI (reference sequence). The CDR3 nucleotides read TGTGCCAGCAGTTACTCCCAACAAACCCTAGCGGGGGAGCAGTTCTTC. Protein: CASSYSQQTLAGEQFF.

In nucleotides, the CDR3 is TGTGCCAGCAGTTTCATAAAGACTAGCGGGAGATACGAGCAGTACTTC. It specifies CASSFIKTSGRYEQYF. The rearrangement uses TRBV28 and TRBJ2-7; TRBD2 matches 12 bases. The CDR3 loop spans 16 amino acids. Germline loops: CDR1 MDHEN, CDR2 SYDVKM. V lost 3 bases and J lost 4; bases outside the gene matches: 7.

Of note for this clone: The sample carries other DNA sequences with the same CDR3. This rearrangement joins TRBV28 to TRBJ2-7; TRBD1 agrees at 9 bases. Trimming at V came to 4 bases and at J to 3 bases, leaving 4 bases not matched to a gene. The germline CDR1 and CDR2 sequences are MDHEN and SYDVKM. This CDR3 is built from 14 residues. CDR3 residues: CASSSTGGSYEQYF. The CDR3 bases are TGTGCCAGCAGTTCAACAGGGGGCAGCTACGAGCAGTACTTC.

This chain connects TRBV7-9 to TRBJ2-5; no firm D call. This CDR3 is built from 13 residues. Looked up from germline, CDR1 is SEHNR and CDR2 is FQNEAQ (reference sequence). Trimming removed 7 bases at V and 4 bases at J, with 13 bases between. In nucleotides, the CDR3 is TGTGCCAGCACCCCCCGGGTTGGAGAGACCCAGTACTTC. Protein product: CASTPRVGETQYF.

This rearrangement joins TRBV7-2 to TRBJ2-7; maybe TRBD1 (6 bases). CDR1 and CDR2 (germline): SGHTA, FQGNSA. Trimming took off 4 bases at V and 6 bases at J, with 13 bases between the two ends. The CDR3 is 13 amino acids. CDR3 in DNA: TGTGCCAGCAGCTGGACAGTTAGGTCCGAGCAGTACTTC. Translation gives CASSWTVRSEQYF.

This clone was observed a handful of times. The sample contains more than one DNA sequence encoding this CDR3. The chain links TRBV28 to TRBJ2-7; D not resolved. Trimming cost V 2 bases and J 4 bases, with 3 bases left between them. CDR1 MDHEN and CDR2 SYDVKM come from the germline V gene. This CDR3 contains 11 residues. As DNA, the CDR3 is TGTGCCAGCAGTTTAGGGTACGAGCAGTACTTC. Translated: CASSLGYEQYF.

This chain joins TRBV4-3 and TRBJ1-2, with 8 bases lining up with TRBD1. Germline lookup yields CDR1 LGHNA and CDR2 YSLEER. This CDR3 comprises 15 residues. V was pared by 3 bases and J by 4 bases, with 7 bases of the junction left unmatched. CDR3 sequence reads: CASSQLPGGIYGYTF. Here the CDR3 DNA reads TGCGCCAGCAGCCAGCTTCCAGGGGGCATCTATGGCTACACCTTC.

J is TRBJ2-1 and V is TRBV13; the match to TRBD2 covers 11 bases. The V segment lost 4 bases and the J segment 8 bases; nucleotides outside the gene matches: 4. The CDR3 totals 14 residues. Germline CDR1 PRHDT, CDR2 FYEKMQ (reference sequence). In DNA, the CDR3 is TGTGCCAGCAGCTCGACTAGCGGGACCCATGAGCAGTTCTTC. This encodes CASSSTSGTHEQFF.

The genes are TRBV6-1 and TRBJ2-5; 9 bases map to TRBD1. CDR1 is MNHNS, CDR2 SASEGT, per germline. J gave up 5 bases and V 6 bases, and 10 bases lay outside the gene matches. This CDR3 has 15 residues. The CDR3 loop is CASRDGGQGWETQYF. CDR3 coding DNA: TGTGCCAGCAGAGACGGGGGACAGGGCTGGGAGACCCAGTACTTC.

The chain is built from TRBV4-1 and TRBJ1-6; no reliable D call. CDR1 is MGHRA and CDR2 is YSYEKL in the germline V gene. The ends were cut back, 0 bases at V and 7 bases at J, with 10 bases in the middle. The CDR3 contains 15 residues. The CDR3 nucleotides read TGCGCCAGCAGCCAAGATAAGGCGGCGAATTCACCCCTCCACTTT. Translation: CASSQDKAANSPLHF.

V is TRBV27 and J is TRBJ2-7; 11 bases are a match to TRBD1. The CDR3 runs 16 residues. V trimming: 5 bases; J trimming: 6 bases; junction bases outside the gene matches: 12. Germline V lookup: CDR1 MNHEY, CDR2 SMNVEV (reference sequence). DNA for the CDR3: TGTGCCAGCAGTATACTAACCCCCGGGACAGGGGGCGAGCAGTACTTC. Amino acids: CASSILTPGTGGEQYF.

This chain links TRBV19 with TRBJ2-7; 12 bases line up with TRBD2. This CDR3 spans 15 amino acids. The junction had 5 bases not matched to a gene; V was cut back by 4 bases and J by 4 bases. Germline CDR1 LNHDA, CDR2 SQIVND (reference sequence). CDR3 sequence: CASSTETSGSYEQYF. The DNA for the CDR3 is TGTGCCAGTAGTACGGAGACTAGCGGGAGTTACGAGCAGTACTTC.

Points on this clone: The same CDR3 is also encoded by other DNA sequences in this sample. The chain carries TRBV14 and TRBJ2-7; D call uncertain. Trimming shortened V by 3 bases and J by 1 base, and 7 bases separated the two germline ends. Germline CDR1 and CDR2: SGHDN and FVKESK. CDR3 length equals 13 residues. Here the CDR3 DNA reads TGTGCCAGCAGCCACCTAGGTTCCTACGAGCAGTACTTC. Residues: CASSHLGSYEQYF.

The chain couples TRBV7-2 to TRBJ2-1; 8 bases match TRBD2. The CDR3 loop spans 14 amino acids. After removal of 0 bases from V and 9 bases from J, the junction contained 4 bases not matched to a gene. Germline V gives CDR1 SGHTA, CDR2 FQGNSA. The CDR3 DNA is TGTGCCAGCAGCTTAGCGAACCGGGAGGGTGAGCAGTTCTTC. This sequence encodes CASSLANREGEQFF.

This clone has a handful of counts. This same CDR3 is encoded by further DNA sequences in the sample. CDR3 nucleotide sequence: TGTGCCAGCAGTTTGACAGCTAACTATGGCTACACCTTC. It encodes CASSLTANYGYTF. V gene TRBV27 combines with J gene TRBJ1-2; D possibly corresponds to TRBD1 (5 bases). Trimming cost V 3 bases and J 0 bases, with 5 bases left between them. In germline, CDR1 is MNHEY, CDR2 SMNVEV (reference sequence). The length of the CDR3 is 13 residues.

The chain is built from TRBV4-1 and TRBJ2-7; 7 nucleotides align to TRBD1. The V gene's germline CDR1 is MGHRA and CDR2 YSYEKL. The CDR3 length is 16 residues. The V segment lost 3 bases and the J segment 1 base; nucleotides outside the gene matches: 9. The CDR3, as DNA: TGCGCCAGCAGCCAGGACAGGACATCAGCTTCCTACGAGCAGTACTTC. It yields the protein CASSQDRTSASYEQYF.

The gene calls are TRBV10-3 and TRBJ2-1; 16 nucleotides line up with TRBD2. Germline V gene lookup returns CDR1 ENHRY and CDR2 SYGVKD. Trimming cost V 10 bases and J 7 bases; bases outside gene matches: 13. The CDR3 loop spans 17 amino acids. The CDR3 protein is CASGTSGGGLFKNEQFF. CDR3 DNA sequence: TGTGCCAGCGGGACTAGCGGGGGGGGCCTATTCAAGAATGAGCAGTTCTTC.

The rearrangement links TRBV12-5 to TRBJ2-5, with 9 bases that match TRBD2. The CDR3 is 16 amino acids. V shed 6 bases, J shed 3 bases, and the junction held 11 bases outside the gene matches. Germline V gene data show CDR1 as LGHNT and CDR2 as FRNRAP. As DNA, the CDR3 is TGTGCTAGTGGGGTTAGCGGGAGTATTAGGAAAGAGACCCAGTACTTC. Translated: CASGVSGSIRKETQYF.